The 32 T cell receptor delta chains in this list originate from one sample, sequenced in a study of gamma-delta T cells after stem cell transplantation. TCRdb ran CATT on the RT-PCR reads. The sample has roughly 14,000 delta-chain clones, less than 10% seen once. The sequencing sample was made of gamma-delta T cells. The receptors here all came from a human donor. It is not recorded whose cells these are; they may come from a transplant donor.

This clone was observed a handful of times. The amino acid sequence in TCRdb belongs to a much larger clone and departs from this DNA's translation at residue 6, likely a sequencing read error; the sequence shown is translated from the DNA. This rearrangement joins TRDV3 to TRDJ1; D is unresolved. The CDR3 has 15 residues. V lost 4 bases and J lost 0, with 18 bases in between. Looked up from germline, CDR1 is TVYSNPD and CDR2 is GDNSRS (reference sequence). Here the CDR3 reads CACSRTPRYTDKLIF. CDR3 nucleotide sequence: TGTGCCTGTTCACGCACGCCGCGGTACACCGATAAACTCATCTTT.

This clone is medium-sized within its sample. Different DNA sequences within this sample yield the same CDR3. CDR3 amino acids: CACDTLLRATGTTNTDKLIF. For the CDR3, the DNA is TGTGCCTGTGACACTCTCCTACGGGCCACTGGGACCACGAACACCGATAAACTCATCTTT. The chain recombines TRDV2 with TRDJ1, with D perhaps matching TRDD2 or TRDD3 (6 bases each). This CDR3 contains 20 residues. The V gene lost 1 base and the J gene lost 0 bases, with 26 bases spanning the gap. Germline assignment: CDR1 GEAIGNYY and CDR2 EKD.

A word on this clone: The TCRdb record carries a much larger clone's protein, which differs from this DNA's translation at residue 4; a read error is the likely cause, and the protein listed here is the DNA translation. The chain joins TRDV2 to TRDJ1; the match to TRDD3 covers 7 bases. The germline CDR1 and CDR2 sequences are GEAIGNYY and EKD. Trimming took 4 bases from V and 0 from J; bases not matched to a gene: 13. There are 17 residues in the CDR3. This CDR3 reads CACEALLRGGYTDKLIF. The DNA of the CDR3 is TGTGCCTGTGAGGCCTTACTTAGGGGGGGATACACCGATAAACTCATCTTT.

The V and J genes are TRDV2 and TRDJ1; 7 bases are a match to TRDD3. The ends lost 4 bases at V and 1 base at J; junction bases unmatched: 20. CDR1 GEAIGNYY and CDR2 EKD come from the germline V gene. The CDR3 covers 19 residues. CDR3 coding DNA: TGTGCCTGTGATACCAGATCGCGGGGGATTGATGGATCCACCGATAAACTCATCTTT. It is translated as CACDTRSRGIDGSTDKLIF.

This clone was detected ten times or more. At the DNA level, this CDR3 is encoded by other sequences in the same sample as well. J is TRDJ1 and V is TRDV2; 11 bases are shared with TRDD3. This CDR3 is built from 17 residues. J was trimmed by 4 bases and V by 0 bases; bases with no gene match: 9. The germline V gene encodes CDR1 GEAIGNYY and CDR2 EKD. Written as DNA, the CDR3 is TGTGCCTGTGACACCGGTGGTATCACTGGGGGATACGATAAACTCATCTTT. It specifies CACDTGGITGGYDKLIF.

A word on this clone: TCRdb's entry gives the protein of a much larger clone, which mismatches this DNA's translation at residue 8, likely from a read error; the protein reported here is translated from the DNA. The rearrangement links TRDV2 to TRDJ1, with no clear D. CDR3 length equals 15 residues. Germline V CDR1 and CDR2: GEAIGNYY, EKD. V shed 3 bases and J shed 0 bases, with 13 bases lying between them. CDR3 protein: CACDSVVRDTDKLIF. DNA for the CDR3: TGTGCCTGTGACTCCGTGGTGAGGGACACCGATAAACTCATCTTT.

The V and J genes are TRDV2 and TRDJ1, with D possibly matching TRDD3 (6 bases). Per the germline V gene, CDR1 is GEAIGNYY and CDR2 is EKD. This CDR3 has 15 residues. Trimming cost V 3 bases and J 7 bases, with 20 bases left between them. CDR3 amino acids: CACDPIRGEARKLIF. CDR3 DNA: TGTGCCTGTGACCCTATCCGGGGGGAGGCCCGTAAACTCATCTTT.

Comments on this clone: A read error likely explains why the TCRdb protein, taken from a much larger clone, differs from this DNA's translation at residue 16; the protein shown is translated from the DNA. V gene TRDV2 combines with J gene TRDJ1; 8 bases agree with TRDD3. The CDR3 spans 21 residues. In germline, CDR1 is GEAIGNYY, CDR2 EKD. V shed 0 bases, J shed 6 bases, and the junction held 26 bases outside the gene matches. CDR3 protein: CACDTVPTGKVLGVRAYKLIF. In DNA form, the CDR3 reads TGTGCCTGTGACACCGTGCCTACGGGGAAAGTACTGGGGGTCCGGGCCTATAAACTCATCTTT.

Only a few counts were recorded for this clone. TCRdb's entry gives the protein of a much larger clone, which mismatches this DNA's translation at residue 11, likely from a read error; the protein reported here is translated from the DNA. V is TRDV2 and J is TRDJ3; TRDD3 aligns across 13 bases. The CDR3 loop spans 21 amino acids. Germline CDR1 and CDR2: GEAIGNYY and EKD. Trimming took 0 bases from V and 0 from J; bases not matched to a gene: 7. This CDR3 is CACDTLTGGYESSWDTRQMFF. The CDR3 coding sequence is TGTGCCTGTGACACCCTTACTGGGGGATACGAGAGCTCCTGGGACACCCGACAGATGTTTTTC.

Note on this clone: For this DNA, TCRdb reports the protein of a much larger clone, which diverges at residues 6 and 7, most likely from a read error; the protein presented here is translated directly from the DNA. The chain has TRDV2 and TRDJ1, with a possible D match to TRDD3 (5 bases). V lost 3 bases, J lost 0 bases, and 19 bases lay in between. Germline CDR1 and CDR2: GEAIGNYY and EKD. CDR3 length equals 17 residues. Here the CDR3 DNA reads TGTGCCTGTGACGCAGGACCGGGGGCTCCGTACACCGATAAACTCATCTTT. This sequence encodes CACDAGPGAPYTDKLIF.

In this sample, this clone turned up many times. Given a far larger clone just one base away, this is likely a sequencing read error. The sample carries other DNA sequences with the same CDR3. The chain has TRDV2 and TRDJ1; 12 bases align to TRDD3. The CDR3 length is 21 residues. Germline CDR1 reads GEAIGNYY; CDR2 reads EKD. J lost 2 bases, V lost 0 bases, and 18 bases had no gene match. CDR3 nucleotides: TGTGCCTGTGACACCGTCACTGGGGGATACAACGGGACTTCGTATACCGATAAACTCATCTTT. Translating gives CACDTVTGGYNGTSYTDKLIF.

This clone occurred a few times. This DNA translates differently at residue 15 from the TCRdb protein, which is that of a much larger clone; a read error is likely, and the protein shown is the DNA's own translation. J is TRDJ1 and V is TRDV1, with TRDD2 identical over 7 bases. The germline V gene has CDR1 TSWWSYY and CDR2 QGS. The CDR3 is 19 residues long. The CDR3: CALGEPFLPLPAITEKLIF. The CDR3 DNA follows: TGTGCTCTTGGGGAACCATTCCTACCTTTGCCCGCCATCACCGAAAAACTCATCTTT.

This clone has a count of ten or more. TCRdb's protein for this DNA is that of a much larger clone and differs from the translation at residue 3, likely a read error; the protein shown is the DNA translation. The J gene is TRDJ1, the V gene TRDV2; perhaps TRDD3 as D (6 bases). The CDR3 totals 15 residues. Germline V gene lookup returns CDR1 GEAIGNYY and CDR2 EKD. This chain's CDR3 is CAFDTGRGKGDKLIF. The CDR3 DNA reads TGTGCCTTTGACACCGGACGGGGGAAAGGGGATAAACTCATCTTT.

To note about this clone: The mismatch at residue 3 between this DNA's translation and the TCRdb protein of a much larger clone likely reflects a read error; the protein shown is translated from the DNA. V and J are TRDV2 and TRDJ1; TRDD3 agrees at 11 bases. The CDR3 is 20 amino acids. Germline V gives CDR1 GEAIGNYY, CDR2 EKD. The CDR3 DNA reads TGTGCCTGGGACACGCTTACTTCCTCCTTACTGGGGGATAGGATCGATAAACTCATCTTT. Translation: CAWDTLTSSLLGDRIDKLIF.

This clone appeared a few times. For this DNA, TCRdb reports the protein of a much larger clone, which diverges at residues 6 and 10, most likely from a read error; the protein presented here is translated directly from the DNA. The sample holds other DNA sequences that translate to the same CDR3. The V call is TRDV2, the J call TRDJ1, with TRDD3 identical over 7 bases. The V gene's germline CDR1 is GEAIGNYY and CDR2 EKD. This CDR3 has 19 residues. The V segment lost 4 bases and the J segment 1 base; nucleotides outside the gene matches: 20. The CDR3, as DNA: TGTGCCTGTGATACCCGATCGCGGGGGATGGATGGATCCACCGATAAACTCATCTTT. It is translated as CACDTRSRGMDGSTDKLIF.

This clone was found many times. TCRdb has a much larger clone's protein, which differs at residue 12 from the translation of this DNA, likely because of a read error; what is shown is the protein translated from the DNA. The V call is TRDV2, the J call TRDJ1; 7 bases map to TRDD3. The CDR3 is made up of 14 amino acids. Germline CDR1 reads GEAIGNYY; CDR2 reads EKD. The CDR3 sequence is CACEPLGRTDKPIF. DNA of the CDR3: TGTGCCTGTGAGCCACTGGGGCGGACCGATAAACCCATCTTT.

A few counts support this clone. The chain employs TRDV2 and TRDJ1, with 10 positions matching TRDD3. The CDR3 is 18 residues long. In germline, CDR1 is GEAIGNYY, CDR2 EKD. The V and J ends lost 2 bases and 6 bases, in that order; junction bases with no gene match: 17. CDR3 in amino acids: CACDIGGDTRSYPYKLIF. For the CDR3, the DNA is TGTGCCTGTGACATAGGGGGGGATACGCGATCTTACCCCTATAAACTCATCTTT.

In this sample, this clone turned up a few times. Only one base separates this from a far larger clonotype, so it likely reflects a read error. Other DNA sequences of this sample code for an identical CDR3. The chain is built from TRDV2 and TRDJ3; TRDD3 aligns across 11 bases. Germline CDR1 reads GEAIGNYY; CDR2 reads EKD. The CDR3 totals 22 residues. Here the CDR3 reads CACDTPTVGDTVDSWDTRQMFF. The CDR3 bases are TGCGCCTGTGACACCCCTACCGTGGGGGATACGGTGGACTCCTGGGACACCCGACAGATGTTTTTC.

This clone turned up a few times. The amino acid sequence in TCRdb belongs to a much larger clone and departs from this DNA's translation at residue 15, likely a sequencing read error; the sequence shown is translated from the DNA. The genes are TRDV2 and TRDJ1; 8 nucleotides agree with TRDD3. Trimming removed 0 bases from V and 7 bases from J; junction bases left unmatched: 21. This CDR3 is built from 19 residues. Germline-derived CDR1 and CDR2 are GEAIGNYY and EKD. The CDR3 loop reads CACDTGRAQRGDRSCKLIF. The CDR3, as DNA: TGTGCCTGTGACACCGGTAGGGCTCAGCGGGGGGATAGAAGCTGTAAACTCATCTTT.

The rearrangement links TRDV1 to TRDJ1; the D gene is possibly TRDD3 (6 bases). The CDR3 is 23 amino acids. Germline CDR1 TSWWSYY, CDR2 QGS. The V gene lost 9 bases and the J gene lost 2 bases, with 43 bases spanning the gap. The CDR3 bases are TGTGCTCTGACAGGGGACGGCCCCAGGACGACCAGGGGGGAGCCCATCGAGACCGATAAACTCATCTTT. Protein product: CALTGDGPRTTRGEPIETDKLIF.

With regard to this clone: TCRdb lists the protein of a much larger clone for this DNA, which differs at residue 7, so this is likely a read error; the protein given here is translated from the DNA itself. The chain uses TRDV2 and TRDJ1; D might be TRDD3 (5 bases). The V and J ends lost 3 bases and 0 bases respectively, with 25 bases between them. Germline V gives CDR1 GEAIGNYY, CDR2 EKD. The CDR3 extends over 19 amino acids. The CDR3 region has the DNA TGTGCCTGTGACCCACTCCATAGGGGACCGCCGGAGTACACCGATAAACTCATCTTT. This encodes CACDPLHRGPPEYTDKLIF.

A remark on this clone: TCRdb records a much larger clone's protein for this DNA, with a difference at residue 8 that likely arises from a read error; the protein given is the translation of the DNA. The chain couples TRDV2 to TRDJ1; TRDD3 matches 9 bases. V dropped 0 bases and J dropped 1; count of bases not matched to a gene: 23. CDR3 length: 22 residues. The germline CDR1 and CDR2 sequences are GEAIGNYY and EKD. CDR3 coding DNA: TGTGCCTGTGACACCGTTTCCTTCACTGGGGGACTAACCGACCGCCTCACCGATAAACTCATCTTT. This gives the protein CACDTVSFTGGLTDRLTDKLIF.

Notes on this clone: TCRdb's protein, taken from a much larger clone, differs from this DNA's translation at residues 5 and 6, likely owing to a read error; the protein displayed comes from the DNA. The rearrangement links TRDV2 to TRDJ1, with 12 bases identical to TRDD3. Losses at the gene ends were 3 bases for V and 1 base for J; bases not matched to a gene: 11. The germline CDR1 and CDR2 sequences are GEAIGNYY and EKD. CDR3 length: 18 amino acids. The CDR3 spells CACDPFLGDTRVTDKLIF. The CDR3 DNA follows: TGTGCCTGTGACCCATTCCTGGGGGATACGCGTGTCACCGATAAACTCATCTTT.

Turning to this clone: Other DNA sequences in this sample translate to the same CDR3. This chain joins TRDV2 and TRDJ1, with 12 bases lining up with TRDD3. This CDR3 comprises 17 residues. With V trimmed by 2 bases and J by 3 bases, 9 bases remained unmatched. Germline V gene sequence: CDR1 GEAIGNYY, CDR2 EKD. CDR3 in amino acids: CACDILLGDTRSDKLIF. The CDR3 DNA sequence: TGTGCCTGTGACATACTCCTGGGGGATACGCGGTCCGATAAACTCATCTTT.

Points on this clone: It may be a read error: a sequence one base away is much more abundant. V gene TRDV2 combines with J gene TRDJ1, with TRDD3 identical over 10 bases. The junction had 11 bases not matched to a gene; V was cut back by 1 base and J by 1 base. Germline CDR1 and CDR2: GEAIGNYY and EKD. The CDR3 has 18 residues. CDR3 in amino acids: CACDTLGDTRSVTDKLIF. CDR3 nucleotides: TGTGCCTGTGACACATTGGGGGATACTCGGAGTGTCACCGATAAACTCATCTTT.

This clone was counted between two and nine times. A far larger clone is just one base off, so this is likely a read error. Within the sample, other DNA sequences also encode this same CDR3. The chain has TRDV1 and TRDJ1; 8 bases are a match to TRDD2. CDR3 length: 23 amino acids. The V gene end was trimmed by 1 base and the J gene end by 0 bases; junction bases not matched to a gene: 25. Germline V gene data show CDR1 as TSWWSYY and CDR2 as QGS. CDR3 DNA sequence: TGTGCTCTTGGGGAACATCTTCCTACGATCTGGGGTCTCCCCGCTGTGGACACCGATAAACTCATCTTT. It specifies CALGEHLPTIWGLPAVDTDKLIF.

This clone is termed large. Within the sample, other DNA sequences also encode this same CDR3. The rearrangement joins TRDV2 to TRDJ1; 9 bases are a match to TRDD3. The CDR3 is made up of 15 amino acids. V dropped 0 bases and J dropped 2; count of bases not matched to a gene: 3. Germline lookup yields CDR1 GEAIGNYY and CDR2 EKD. The CDR3 is CACDTVGDKTDKLIF. In nucleotides, the CDR3 is TGTGCCTGTGACACCGTGGGGGATAAAACCGATAAACTCATCTTT.

Only a few counts were recorded for this clone. The amino acid sequence in TCRdb belongs to a much larger clone and departs from this DNA's translation at residue 13, likely a sequencing read error; the sequence shown is translated from the DNA. The chain has TRDV2 and TRDJ1; 11 positions agree with TRDD3. The CDR3 runs to 19 residues. With 0 bases clipped from V and 0 bases from J, the junction kept 11 bases outside the gene matches. Looked up from germline, CDR1 is GEAIGNYY and CDR2 is EKD. CDR3: CACDTVRVLGDRDTDKLIF. The CDR3 bases are TGTGCCTGTGACACCGTCCGCGTACTGGGGGATAGAGACACCGATAAACTCATCTTT.

As regards this clone: The translation of this DNA and the TCRdb protein of a much larger clone differ at residue 4, probably owing to a read error; the protein shown here is translated from the DNA. The sample carries other DNA sequences with the same CDR3. The V call is TRDV2, the J call TRDJ3; 12 bases line up with TRDD3. Germline CDR1 and CDR2: GEAIGNYY and EKD. The ends lost 4 bases at V and 1 base at J; junction bases unmatched: 10. This CDR3 has 20 residues. CDR3 in DNA: TGTGCCTGTGAGACCGTACTGGGGGATACACCTTCCTGGGACACCCGACAGATGTTTTTC. This encodes CACETVLGDTPSWDTRQMFF.

This clone was seen more than once but under ten times. The mismatch at residue 17 between this DNA's translation and the TCRdb protein of a much larger clone likely reflects a read error; the protein shown is translated from the DNA. The chain couples TRDV2 to TRDJ3, with 8 bases that match TRDD3. This CDR3 contains 20 residues. The V gene's germline CDR1 is GEAIGNYY and CDR2 EKD. CDR3: CACDTPTGGSSSWDTRKMFF. CDR3 coding DNA: TGTGCCTGTGACACGCCTACTGGGGGCTCGAGCTCCTGGGACACCCGAAAGATGTTTTTC.

About this clone itself: TCRdb lists the protein of a much larger clone for this DNA, which differs at residue 12, so this is likely a read error; the protein given here is translated from the DNA itself. The chain combines TRDV1 with TRDJ1, with D perhaps matching TRDD3 (7 bases). The germline V gene encodes CDR1 TSWWSYY and CDR2 QGS. V was shortened by 0 bases and J by 0 bases, with 26 bases between the two germline ends. This CDR3 is 21 amino acids long. This CDR3 reads CALGELRGPSLPGGYTDKLIF. The CDR3 nucleotides are TGTGCTCTTGGGGAACTTCGGGGACCTTCCCTCCCAGGGGGATACACCGATAAACTCATCTTT.

In the case of this clone: TCRdb's entry gives the protein of a much larger clone, which mismatches this DNA's translation at residue 7, likely from a read error; the protein reported here is translated from the DNA. The chain employs TRDV2 and TRDJ2; the D is unclear. Trimming took 1 base from V and 8 from J, leaving 22 bases between them. Germline V CDR1 and CDR2: GEAIGNYY, EKD. The CDR3 is made up of 17 amino acids. The DNA for the CDR3 is TGTGCCTGTGACACGCTCGTGCGGTCCCCCCAAAAGGCACAACTCTTCTTT. Translated: CACDTLVRSPQKAQLFF.